This entry features one T cell receptor (beta chain) sequence. The data stem from a study of blood T cell repertoires in COVID-19. The CDR3 has 15 residues. With 2 bases clipped from V and 5 bases from J, the junction kept 5 bases outside the gene matches. Per germline, CDR1 SGHTA and CDR2 FQGTGA. The table came from immunoSEQ multiplex PCR; TCRdb's copy has only in-frame clones and leaves some out. The sample records under 200,000 clones, roughly 84% being singletons. The clonotype comes from a man in his 70s with active or convalescent COVID-19. The sequencing input was peripheral blood. The chain recombines TRBV7-3 with TRBJ2-1; 8 positions agree with TRBD2. CDR3 nucleotides: TGTGCCAGCAGCTTAGTCGGGGGGGAAAACAATGAGCAGTTCTTC. This translates into CASSLVGGENNEQFF. The whole variable domain, remainder taken from reference TRBV7-3 and TRBJ2-1, is GAGVSQTPSNKVTEKGKYVELRCDPISGHTALYWYRQSLGQGPEFLIYFQGTGAADDSGLPNDRFFAVRPEGSVSTLKIQRTERGDSAVYLCASSLVGGENNEQFFGPGTRLTVL.